This TCR beta chain was sequenced during a study of T cells after yellow fever vaccination. Whole-study context: For low cell numbers, libraries were made with SMART-Seq v4 Ultra Low Input.

V trimming: 4 bases; J trimming: 2 bases; junction bases outside the gene matches: 12. In germline, CDR1 is MNHEY, CDR2 SVGEGT. The CDR3 loop spans 18 amino acids. This clonotype was counted at least ten times. What it recognizes is unknown. Study observations and caveats: Reappearance after the booster was observed for most primary-vaccination clones (more than 95% CD4, roughly 88% CD8).

UMIs were added to TCR cDNA along with a universal primer site when it was made by 5'RACE template switching. TCRdb re-called the 5' RACE reads through MiXCR, storing one row per CDR3 protein. The top ten clones hold over 12% of a sample with some 390,000 distinct CDR3 sequences, over 5% of them seen once. Specimen: PBMCs, collected 5 days after the yellow fever booster vaccination. This sequence joins TRBV6-2 or TRBV6-3 and TRBJ2-3, with 10 bases identical to TRBD1. This receptor was identified in a man aged 30 to 39 who received the YFV17D yellow fever vaccine. CDR3 DNA: TGTGCCAGCAGTTTTTCCGCGGGGGACAGGGGTCCCACAGATACGCAGTATTTT. Protein product: CASSFSAGDRGPTDTQYF.